These T cell receptor beta chains were read from a single sample in a study of shared clonotypes between healthy human individuals. Some clones are missing from TCRdb's copy, which holds only in-frame ones; the method was immunoSEQ multiplex PCR. Of about 960,000 clones in the sample, about three quarters were seen once. The sequencing sample was made of memory CD4+ T cells sorted from blood. These receptors came from a man between 18 and 29 years old in good health. CDR3s include the opening cysteine and the closing phenylalanine or tryptophan. Each record gives: V gene, J gene, CDR3 protein.

TRBV7-2	TRBJ1-5	CASSPGGGQPQHF
TRBV27	TRBJ2-7	CASSETGSYEQYF
TRBV7-7	TRBJ2-7	CASSLRGTHEQYF
TRBV6-6	TRBJ1-2	CASSRLGTGGFRGYTF
TRBV5-6	TRBJ2-7	CASSPGTGWGEQYF
TRBV5-4	TRBJ2-3	CASSLISDTQYF
TRBV7-9	TRBJ2-1	CASSFRQGADNEQFF
TRBV15	TRBJ2-5	CATSRDYGQETQYF
TRBV19	TRBJ2-6	CASSTGSPEANVLTF
TRBV5-1	TRBJ2-1	CASSLASGEYNEQFF
TRBV4-2	TRBJ1-3	CASSQGIGGFLSSGNTIYF
TRBV28	TRBJ1-2	CASSLGAGAPRGYTF
TRBV5-8	TRBJ2-5	CASSFNSQETQYF
TRBV7-9	TRBJ2-5	CASSLSIDQETQYF
TRBV7-9	TRBJ1-5	CASSSDRVGQPQHF
TRBV7-2	TRBJ1-2	CASSPGQGGAYGYTF
TRBV5-1	TRBJ1-4	CASSLVGQGEKLFF
TRBV18	TRBJ2-7	CASSPPLLAGDEQYF
TRBV5-1	TRBJ2-5	CASSSSQGGQETQYF
TRBV7-2	TRBJ2-2	CASSLGGSAGELFF
TRBV19	TRBJ2-3	CASSRTAGADTDTQYF
TRBV29-1	TRBJ2-1	CSVGSPSNYNEQFF
TRBV7-8	TRBJ1-6	CASSLVDQDSPLHF
TRBV7-6	TRBJ2-2	CASSPQENTGELFF
TRBV7-2	TRBJ1-1	CASSFSGNTEAFF
TRBV2	TRBJ1-5	CASSVTPGNQPQHF